The source of this T cell receptor beta chain is a study of blood T cell repertoires in COVID-19. Study-level background: The study drew acute and convalescent COVID-19 samples from the United States, Italy and Spain. T cells, B-cell-depleted T cells, or PBMCs supplied cDNA or gDNA.

In the authors' workflow: Cell counts per sample came from amplifying reference gene primers. TCRdb's table, derived via immunoSEQ multiplex PCR, lists solely in-frame clones and lacks some. That table is the source of V, J and clone size, and D and trimming were worked out from the DNA. The top ten clones hold under 2% of a sample with some 270,000 clones, approximately 89% of them seen once. The CDR3 loop spans 16 amino acids. Germline V gene lookup returns CDR1 SSHAT and CDR2 FNYEAQ (reference sequence). Turning to this clone: A junction end diverges from the germline sequence, so it may reflect a read error.

The specimen was peripheral blood. The chain links TRBV7-7 to TRBJ2-5; TRBD2 matches 15 bases. This sequence was found in a woman aged 55-69 years who had recovered from COVID-19. The CDR3, as DNA: TGTGCTAGCAGCGCGGGACTAGCGGGGGGCCAAGAGACCCAGTACTTC. This gives the protein CASSAGLAGGQETQYF.